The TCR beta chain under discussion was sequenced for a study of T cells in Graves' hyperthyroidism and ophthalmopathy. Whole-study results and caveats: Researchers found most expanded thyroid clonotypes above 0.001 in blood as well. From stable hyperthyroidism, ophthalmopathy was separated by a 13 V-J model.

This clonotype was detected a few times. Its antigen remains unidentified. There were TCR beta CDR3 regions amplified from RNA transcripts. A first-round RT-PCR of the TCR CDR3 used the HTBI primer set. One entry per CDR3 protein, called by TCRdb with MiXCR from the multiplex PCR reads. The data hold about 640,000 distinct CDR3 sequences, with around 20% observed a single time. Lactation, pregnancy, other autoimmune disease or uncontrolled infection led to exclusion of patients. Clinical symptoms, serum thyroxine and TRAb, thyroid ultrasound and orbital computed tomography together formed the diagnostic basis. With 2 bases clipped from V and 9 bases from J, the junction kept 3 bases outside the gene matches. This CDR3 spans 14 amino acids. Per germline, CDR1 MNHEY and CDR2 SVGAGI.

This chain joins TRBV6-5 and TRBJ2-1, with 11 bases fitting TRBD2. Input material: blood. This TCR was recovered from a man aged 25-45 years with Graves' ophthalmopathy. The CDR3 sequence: CASSYELAGVEQFF. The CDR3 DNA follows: TGTGCCAGCAGTTACGAACTAGCGGGAGTTGAGCAGTTCTTC.